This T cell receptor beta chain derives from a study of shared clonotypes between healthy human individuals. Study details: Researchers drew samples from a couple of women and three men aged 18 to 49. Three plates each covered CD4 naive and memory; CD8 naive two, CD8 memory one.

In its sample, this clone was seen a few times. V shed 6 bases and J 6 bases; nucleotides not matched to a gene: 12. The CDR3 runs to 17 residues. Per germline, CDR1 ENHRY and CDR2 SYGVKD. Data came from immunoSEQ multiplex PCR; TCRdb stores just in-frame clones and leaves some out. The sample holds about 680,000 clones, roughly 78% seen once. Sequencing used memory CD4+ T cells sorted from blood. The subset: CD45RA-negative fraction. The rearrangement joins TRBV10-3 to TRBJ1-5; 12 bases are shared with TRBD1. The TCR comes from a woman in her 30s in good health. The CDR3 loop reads CAISPTRDRGQVQPQHF. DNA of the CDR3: TGTGCCATCAGCCCCACCCGGGACAGGGGGCAAGTTCAGCCCCAGCATTTT.